Given below is one T cell receptor beta chain in context. Its antigen is unidentified. The data were taken from a study of cytomegalovirus exposure and HLA in healthy donors. Primers included in the PCR were 60 Vbeta and 13 Jbeta primers. Profiled with immunoSEQ multiplex PCR; TCRdb holds only in-frame clones, not every one. Among 120,000 to 150,000 clones listed, 79% were seen once. Notes on the study in general: Most TCR beta V segments were productive about 90% or about 30% of the time in an earlier analysis. It was 150 to 200 TCR beta chains that were listed as cytomegalovirus-associated.

CDR1 is SQVTM and CDR2 is ANQGSEA in the germline V gene. V trimming: 4 bases; J trimming: 0 bases; junction bases outside the gene matches: 10. This CDR3 is 16 amino acids long. The chain recombines TRBV29-1 with TRBJ1-1, with 8 nucleotides matching TRBD1. The specimen sequenced was PBMCs. This TCR was recovered from a woman between 35 and 50 years old in good health and CMV-seropositive. The CDR3 reads CSVGAGGEDMNTEAFF. The CDR3 bases are TGCAGCGTTGGGGCAGGGGGCGAAGACATGAACACTGAAGCTTTCTTT.